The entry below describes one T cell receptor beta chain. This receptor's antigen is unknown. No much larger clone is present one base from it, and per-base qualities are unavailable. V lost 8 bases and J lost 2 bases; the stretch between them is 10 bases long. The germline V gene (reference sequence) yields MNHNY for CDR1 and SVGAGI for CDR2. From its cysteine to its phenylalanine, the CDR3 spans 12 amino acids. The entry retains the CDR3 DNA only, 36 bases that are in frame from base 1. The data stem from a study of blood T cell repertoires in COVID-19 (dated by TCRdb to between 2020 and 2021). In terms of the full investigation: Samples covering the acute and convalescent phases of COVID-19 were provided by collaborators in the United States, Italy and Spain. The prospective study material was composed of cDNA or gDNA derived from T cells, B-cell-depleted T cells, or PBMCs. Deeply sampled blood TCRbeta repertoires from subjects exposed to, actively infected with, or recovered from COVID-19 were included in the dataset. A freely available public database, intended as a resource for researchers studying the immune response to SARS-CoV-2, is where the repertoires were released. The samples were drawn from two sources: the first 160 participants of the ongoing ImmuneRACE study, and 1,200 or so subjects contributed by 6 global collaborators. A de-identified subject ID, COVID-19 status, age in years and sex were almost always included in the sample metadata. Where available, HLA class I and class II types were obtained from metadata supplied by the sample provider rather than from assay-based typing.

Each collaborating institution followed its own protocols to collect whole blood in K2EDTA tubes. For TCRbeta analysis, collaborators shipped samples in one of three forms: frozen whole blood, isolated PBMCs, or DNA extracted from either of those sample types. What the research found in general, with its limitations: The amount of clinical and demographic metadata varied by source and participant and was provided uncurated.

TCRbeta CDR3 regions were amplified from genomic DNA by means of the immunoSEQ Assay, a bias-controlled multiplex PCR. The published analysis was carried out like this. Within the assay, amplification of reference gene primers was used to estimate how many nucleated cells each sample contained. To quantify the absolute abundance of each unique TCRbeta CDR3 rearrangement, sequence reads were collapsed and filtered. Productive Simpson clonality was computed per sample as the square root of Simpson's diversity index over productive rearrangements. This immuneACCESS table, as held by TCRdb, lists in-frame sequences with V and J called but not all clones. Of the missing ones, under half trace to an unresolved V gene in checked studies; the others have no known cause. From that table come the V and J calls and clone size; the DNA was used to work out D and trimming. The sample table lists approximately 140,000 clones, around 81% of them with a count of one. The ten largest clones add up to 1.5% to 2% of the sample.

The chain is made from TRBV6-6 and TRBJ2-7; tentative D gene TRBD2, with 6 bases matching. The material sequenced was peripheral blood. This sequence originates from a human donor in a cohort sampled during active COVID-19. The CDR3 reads CASQTSTYEQYF. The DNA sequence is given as TGTGCCAGCCAAACTAGCACCTACGAGCAGTACTTC.